The clone carrying this TCR beta chain was found once. The source of the sample is a study of CD8 T cells in Susac syndrome. Random hexamers served to reverse transcribe about 0.45 to 1 ug RNA. Amplification of TCR beta CDR3 used immunoSEQ multiplex PCR across 54 Vbeta and 13 Jbeta. TCRdb passed the immunoSEQ multiplex PCR reads through MiXCR, listing each CDR3 protein once. The sample yields approximately 190,000 distinct CDR3 sequences, roughly 92% seen once. Peripheral blood CD8+ and CD4+ T cells were profiled by TCR beta sequencing. Controls were healthy donors (matched for age and sex). Negative isolation was used for CD8+ and CD4+ T cells, and FACS enrichment was applied to TEMRA cells. Germline CDR1 is LGHDT and CDR2 is YNNKEL (reference sequence). This CDR3 contains 13 residues. Trimming cost V 1 base and J 7 bases; bases outside gene matches: 3.

The gene calls are TRBV3-1 and TRBJ1-2; 7 bases are shared with TRBD1. The sequenced sample consisted of CD4+ T cells from PBMCs. This TCR came from a human donor in good health. The CDR3 is CASSQGDSSGYTF. CDR3 DNA sequence: TGTGCCAGCAGCCAAGGGGACAGTTCTGGCTACACCTTC. The whole variable domain, filled in from reference TRBV3-1 and TRBJ1-2, reads DTAVSQTPKYLVTQMGNDKSIKCEQNLGHDTMYWYKQDSKKFLKIMFSYNNKELIINETVPNRFSPKSPDKAHLNLHINSLELGDSAVYFCASSQGDSSGYTFGSGTRLTVV.